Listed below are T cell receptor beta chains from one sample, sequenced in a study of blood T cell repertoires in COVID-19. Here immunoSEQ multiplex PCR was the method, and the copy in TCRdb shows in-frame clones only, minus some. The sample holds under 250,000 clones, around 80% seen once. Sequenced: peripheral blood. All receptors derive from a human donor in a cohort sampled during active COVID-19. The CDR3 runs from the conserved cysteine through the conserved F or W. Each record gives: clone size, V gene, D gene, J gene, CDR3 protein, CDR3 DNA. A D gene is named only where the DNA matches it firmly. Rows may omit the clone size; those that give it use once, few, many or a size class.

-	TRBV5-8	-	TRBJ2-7	CASSKTSYEQYF	TGTGCCAGCAGCAAAACAAGTTACGAGCAGTACTTC
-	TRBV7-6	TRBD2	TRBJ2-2	CASSPRGSGITGELFF	TGTGCCAGCAGCCCTCGTGGTAGCGGGATCACCGGGGAGCTGTTTTTT
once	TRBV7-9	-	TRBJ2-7	CASSLGQPYEQYF	TGTGCCAGCAGCTTAGGACAGCCCTACGAGCAGTACTTC
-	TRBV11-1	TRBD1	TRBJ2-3	CASSQGQGLTDTQYF	TGTGCCAGCAGCCAAGGACAGGGGCTAACAGATACGCAGTATTTT
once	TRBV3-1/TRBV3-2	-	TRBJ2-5	CASSENEWETQYF	TGTGCCAGCAGCGAAAATGAGTGGGAGACCCAGTACTTC
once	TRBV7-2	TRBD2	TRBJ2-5	CASSRTSGSVGQETQYF	TGTGCCAGCAGCCGGACTAGCGGGAGCGTTGGCCAAGAGACCCAGTACTTC
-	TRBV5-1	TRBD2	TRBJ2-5	CASSVGLAGTQETQYF	TGCGCCAGCAGCGTCGGACTAGCGGGAACCCAAGAGACCCAGTACTTC
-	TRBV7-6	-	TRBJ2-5	CASSLGNVGAQETQYF	TGTGCCAGCAGCTTAGGGAATGTAGGGGCCCAAGAGACCCAGTACTTC
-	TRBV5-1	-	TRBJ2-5	CASSLAGETQYF	TGCGCCAGCAGCTTGGCGGGGGAGACCCAGTACTTC
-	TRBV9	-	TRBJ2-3	CASSLKLRGSTDTQYF	TGTGCCAGCAGCCTCAAATTGAGGGGGAGCACAGATACGCAGTATTTT
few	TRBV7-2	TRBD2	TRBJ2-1	CASSPDSGSIYEQFF	TGTGCCAGCAGTCCTGATAGCGGGAGCATCTATGAGCAGTTCTTC
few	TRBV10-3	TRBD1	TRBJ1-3	CAIRPGQSSGNTIYF	TGTGCCATCAGGCCGGGACAGTCCTCTGGAAACACCATATATTTT
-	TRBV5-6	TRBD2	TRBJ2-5	CASSLMTSGSGETQYF	TGTGCCAGCAGCTTGATGACTAGCGGGAGTGGAGAGACCCAGTACTTC
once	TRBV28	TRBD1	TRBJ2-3	CASSSTGNTDTQYF	TGTGCCAGCAGTTCGACAGGGAACACAGATACGCAGTATTTT
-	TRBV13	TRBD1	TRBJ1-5	CASSYRQGRGNQPQHF	TGTGCCAGCAGCTATCGACAGGGAAGGGGCAATCAGCCCCAGCATTTT
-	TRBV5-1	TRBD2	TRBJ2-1	CASSLGGSGNEQFF	TGCGCCAGCAGCTTGGGCGGGAGCGGTAATGAGCAGTTCTTC
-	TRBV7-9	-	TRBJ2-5	CASSYTYQETQYF	TGTGCCAGCAGCTACACGTACCAAGAGACCCAGTACTTC
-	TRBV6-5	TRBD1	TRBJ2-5	CASRRQGTGETQYF	TGTGCCAGCAGACGACAGGGGACGGGGGAGACCCAGTACTTC
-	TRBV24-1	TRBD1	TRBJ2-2	CATSATGQGMNTGELFF	TGTGCCACCAGTGCAACGGGACAGGGGATGAACACCGGGGAGCTGTTTTTT
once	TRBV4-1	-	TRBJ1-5	CASSQGMRGSEGNQPQHF	TGCGCCAGCAGCCAAGGTATGCGGGGCAGTGAAGGCAATCAGCCCCAGCATTTT
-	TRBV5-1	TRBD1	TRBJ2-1	CASSRQGAPGEQFF	TGCGCCAGCAGCAGACAGGGGGCGCCGGGTGAGCAGTTCTTC
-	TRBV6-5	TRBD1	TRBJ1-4	CASVDRGGEKLFF	TGTGCCAGCGTAGACAGGGGGGGGGAAAAACTGTTTTTT
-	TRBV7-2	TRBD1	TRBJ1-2	CASSPTRTGETYGYTF	TGTGCCAGCAGCCCAACTAGGACAGGGGAAACCTATGGCTACACCTTC
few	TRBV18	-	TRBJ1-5	CASSPLQADQPQHF	TGTGCCAGCTCACCACTCCAGGCAGATCAGCCCCAGCATTTT
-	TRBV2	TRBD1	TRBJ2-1	CASRTGGIGYNEQFF	TGTGCCAGCAGGACAGGGGGCATTGGCTACAATGAGCAGTTCTTC
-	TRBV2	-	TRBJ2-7	CASRREGAGSYEQYF	TGTGCCAGCAGGAGGGAAGGTGCTGGGTCCTACGAGCAGTACTTC
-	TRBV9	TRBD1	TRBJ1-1	CASSVATGVNTEAFF	TGTGCCAGCAGCGTAGCTACAGGGGTAAACACTGAAGCTTTCTTT
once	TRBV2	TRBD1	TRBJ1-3	CASRQGAFNTIYF	TGTGCCAGCAGACAGGGGGCTTTTAACACCATATATTTT
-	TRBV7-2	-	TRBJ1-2	CASRSGQANYGYTF	TGTGCCAGCAGGTCAGGTCAAGCTAACTATGGCTACACCTTC
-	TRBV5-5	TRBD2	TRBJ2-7	CASSAGTSGRRGSSYEQYF	TGTGCCAGCAGCGCCGGGACTAGCGGGAGGAGGGGGAGCTCCTACGAGCAGTACTTC
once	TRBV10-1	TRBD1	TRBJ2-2	CASSGNRGPGELFF	TGCGCCAGCAGTGGCAACAGGGGACCCGGGGAGCTGTTTTTT
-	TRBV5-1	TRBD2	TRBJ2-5	CASSQGLAGDQYF	TGCGCCAGCAGTCAGGGACTAGCGGGGGACCAGTACTTC
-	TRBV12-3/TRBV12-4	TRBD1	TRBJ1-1	CATRRGPTEAFF	TGTGCCACCCGCAGGGGGCCCACTGAAGCTTTCTTT
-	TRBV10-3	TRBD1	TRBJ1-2	CAISESNRGYGYTF	TGTGCCATCAGTGAGTCGAACAGGGGCTATGGCTACACCTTC